These 22 T cell receptor beta chains were all obtained from the same sample, sequenced in a study of T cells after yellow fever vaccination. TCRdb ran MiXCR on the 5' RACE reads and lists one entry per CDR3 protein. This table has 300,000 to 450,000 distinct CDR3 sequences, around 8.1% appearing once. The sample here was PBMCs, taken about 41 days after the first yellow fever vaccination. These receptors were collected from a man aged 18 to 30 who received the YFV17D yellow fever vaccine.

This chain uses TRBV7-9 with TRBJ1-5; D gene uncertain. V was shortened by 5 bases and J by 5 bases, with 13 bases between the two germline ends. Germline assignment: CDR1 SEHNR and CDR2 FQNEAQ (reference sequence). CDR3 length equals 14 residues. The CDR3 nucleotides are TGTGCCAGCAGCCCATCCGGGTTCGATCAGCCCCAGCATTTT. Protein sequence: CASSPSGFDQPQHF. Filled out from reference TRBV7-9 and TRBJ1-5, the complete variable domain reads DTGVSQNPRHKITKRGQNVTFRCDPISEHNRLYWYRQTLGQGPEFLTYFQNEAQLEKSRLLSDRFSAERPKGSFSTLEIQRTEQGDSAMYLCASSPSGFDQPQHFGDGTRLSIL.

In this sample, this clonotype turned up a few times. The chain combines TRBV10-3 with TRBJ2-2; D is uncertain. Trimming cost V 8 bases and J 1 base, with 5 bases left between them. The CDR3 covers 12 residues. Germline values: CDR1 ENHRY, CDR2 SYGVKD. This CDR3 is CAIARNTGELFF. The CDR3 nucleotides read TGTGCCATCGCACGGAACACCGGGGAGCTGTTTTTT.

This clonotype was detected ten times or more. This chain connects TRBV7-8 to TRBJ1-2; 9 bases match TRBD1. Unmatched junction bases numbered 4, after V lost 0 bases and J lost 8 bases. Germline CDR1 and CDR2: SGHVS and FQNEAQ. CDR3 length equals 14 residues. Here the CDR3 DNA reads TGTGCCAGCAGCTTAGCCGGACAGGGGACAGGCTACACCTTC. Protein product: CASSLAGQGTGYTF.

This rearrangement joins TRBV7-2 to TRBJ2-7; 8 positions match TRBD1. The CDR3 totals 15 residues. V lost 1 base, J lost 4 bases, and 6 bases stayed unmatched. CDR1 is SGHTA, CDR2 FQGNSA, per germline. The chain's CDR3 is CASSLGINRGYEQYF. DNA for the CDR3: TGTGCCAGCAGCTTAGGAATTAACAGGGGGTACGAGCAGTACTTC.

The chain joins TRBV12-3 or TRBV12-4 to TRBJ2-3, with a tentative D call TRBD1 (5 bases). V lost 5 bases and J 5 bases, leaving 17 bases between the germline ends. This CDR3 region has 15 residues. CDR3 in amino acids: CASSQQGRVGDTQYF. In DNA form, the CDR3 reads TGTGCCAGCAGTCAGCAGGGAAGGGTTGGAGATACGCAGTATTTT.

This clonotype was detected only a few times. The rearrangement uses TRBV5-4 and TRBJ1-1; no clear D gene. CDR3 size: 14 residues. Germline CDR1 reads SGHNT; CDR2 reads YYREEE (reference sequence). V was trimmed by 6 bases and J by 1 base, leaving 13 bases between them. This CDR3 is CASTRSKANTEAFF. CDR3 nucleotide sequence: TGTGCCAGCACCCGGTCAAAAGCGAACACTGAAGCTTTCTTT.

The V call is TRBV12-3 or TRBV12-4, the J call TRBJ2-3; D is unresolved. The V end was cut by 0 bases, the J end by 14 bases, with 12 bases between. This CDR3 is 12 amino acids long. CDR3 in DNA: TGTGCCAGCAGTTTAGCGCCATCGGCTTGGTATTTT. Its translation: CASSLAPSAWYF.

The V gene is TRBV7-2, the J gene TRBJ2-1; 10 bases are a match to TRBD2. With V trimmed by 4 bases and J by 8 bases, 8 bases remained unmatched. The CDR3 length is 15 residues. CDR1 SGHTA and CDR2 FQGNSA come from the germline V gene. CDR3 DNA sequence: TGTGCCAGCAGCTCCACCCTAGCGGGGGCCTATGAGCAGTTCTTC. This codes for CASSSTLAGAYEQFF.

V gene TRBV18 combines with J gene TRBJ2-2, with D unclear. CDR1 KGHSH and CDR2 LQKENI come from the germline V gene. Trimming pared 2 bases from V and 4 bases from J, leaving 14 bases between. The CDR3 spans 16 residues. CDR3 sequence reads: CASSPLAGQLTGELFF. The CDR3 bases are TGTGCCAGCTCACCATTGGCCGGGCAACTCACCGGGGAGCTGTTTTTT.

This clonotype has just a few counts. The chain combines TRBV6-2 or TRBV6-3 with TRBJ1-5; 8 bases are a match to TRBD1. After removal of 5 bases from V and 3 bases from J, the junction contained 6 bases not matched to a gene. The CDR3 length is 15 residues. Germline values: CDR1 MNHEY, CDR2 SVGEGT. In DNA form, the CDR3 reads TGTGCCAGCAGTCCGTCGGACAGGGACAATCAGCCCCAGCATTTT. Amino acids: CASSPSDRDNQPQHF.

The gene calls are TRBV4-3 and TRBJ2-4, with 7 bases lining up with TRBD2. Trimming at V came to 3 bases and at J to 8 bases, leaving 7 bases not matched to a gene. This CDR3 has 14 amino acids. Germline V lookup: CDR1 LGHNA, CDR2 YSLEER. CDR3 region: CASSQGGGIDIQYF. For the CDR3, the DNA is TGCGCCAGCAGCCAGGGGGGGGGGATAGACATTCAGTACTTC.

This clonotype was counted only a few times. This sequence joins TRBV10-3 and TRBJ2-5, with 14 bases identical to TRBD2. CDR3 length equals 16 residues. V shed 4 bases and J 5 bases; nucleotides not matched to a gene: 6. Germline V CDR1 and CDR2: ENHRY, SYGVKD. The CDR3 DNA sequence: TGTGCCATCAGTGTTGGGACTAGCGGGGGTGACGAGACCCAGTACTTC. It is translated as CAISVGTSGGDETQYF.

This clonotype was counted between two and nine times. This sequence joins TRBV6-5 and TRBJ1-2; D is perhaps TRBD1 (6 bases). Trimming stripped 0 bases from V and 3 bases from J, with 11 bases between. In germline, CDR1 is MNHEY, CDR2 SVGAGI. CDR3 length equals 15 residues. The CDR3 DNA sequence: TGTGCCAGCAGTTACTCGTTAGGGGGAGACTATGGCTACACCTTC. It codes for CASSYSLGGDYGYTF.

This clonotype came up many times. The V call is TRBV7-9, the J call TRBJ2-7; D is ambiguous. V gave up 0 bases and J gave up 2 bases, with 11 bases separating them. The CDR3 is 15 residues long. CDR1 is SEHNR, CDR2 FQNEAQ, per germline (reference sequence). CDR3: CASSLAPLLPYEQYF. In nucleotides, the CDR3 is TGTGCCAGCAGCTTAGCGCCACTACTACCCTACGAGCAGTACTTC.

The V and J genes are TRBV4-3 and TRBJ2-1; the match to TRBD2 covers 9 bases. The CDR3 is 14 residues long. Germline V CDR1 and CDR2: LGHNA, YSLEER. The V gene end was trimmed by 6 bases and the J gene end by 4 bases; junction bases not matched to a gene: 4. CDR3 sequence reads: CASSRSGGYNEQFF. DNA of the CDR3: TGCGCCAGCAGTCGGAGCGGGGGGTACAATGAGCAGTTCTTC.

There are a few counts of this clonotype. This sequence joins TRBV15 and TRBJ1-1; D is undetermined. Trimming removed 0 bases from V and 7 bases from J, with 9 bases in between. Germline V gives CDR1 LNHNV, CDR2 YYDKDF (reference sequence). The length of the CDR3 is 13 residues. The CDR3 DNA is TGTGCCACCAGCAGAGATCCCGCCCTTGAAGCTTTCTTT. Its protein is CATSRDPALEAFF.

The chain carries TRBV7-8 and TRBJ1-5; no reliable D call. Looked up from germline, CDR1 is SGHVS and CDR2 is FQNEAQ. Trimming removed 3 bases from V and 4 bases from J, with 4 bases in between. The CDR3 sequence is 12 residues long. CDR3 nucleotides: TGTGCCAGCAGCTTTCAGAATCAGCCCCAGCATTTT. Translated: CASSFQNQPQHF.

The sample holds many counts of this clonotype. The chain recombines TRBV29-1 with TRBJ2-3, with D perhaps matching TRBD2 (5 bases). This CDR3 is built from 13 residues. The germline CDR1 and CDR2 sequences are SQVTM and ANQGSEA. Trimming took off 8 bases at V and 3 bases at J, with 15 bases between the two ends. CDR3 sequence: CSPRSGETDTQYF. CDR3 nucleotide sequence: TGCAGCCCTCGTTCCGGGGAGACAGATACGCAGTATTTT.

This clonotype has at least ten counts. J is TRBJ2-3 and V is TRBV5-1; weak D call: TRBD2 (7 bases). Between the trimmed V and J ends, which lost 4 bases and 2 bases, there was a span of 20 bases. The CDR3 extends over 17 amino acids. The germline gives CDR1 SGHRS, CDR2 YFSETQ. The CDR3 DNA sequence: TGCGCCAGCAGCCCGTTTCAGGGAGGGGGAGTCACAGATACGCAGTATTTT. This encodes CASSPFQGGGVTDTQYF.

V gene TRBV5-4 combines with J gene TRBJ2-3; D gene ambiguous. Germline V gene sequence: CDR1 SGHNT, CDR2 YYREEE (reference sequence). V was trimmed by 1 base and J by 4 bases, leaving 16 bases between them. The CDR3 sequence is 16 residues long. The CDR3 spells CASSLRASQFSDTQYF. The DNA for the CDR3 is TGTGCCAGCAGCTTGCGTGCGTCACAGTTTTCAGATACGCAGTATTTT.

This chain uses TRBV12-3 or TRBV12-4 with TRBJ2-2; D ambiguous. The CDR3 totals 17 residues. Trimming stripped 4 bases from V and 0 bases from J, with 15 bases between. For the CDR3, the DNA is TGTGCCAGCAGTTGGTCTGTAGGGTTCGCGAACACCGGGGAGCTGTTTTTT. Encoded protein: CASSWSVGFANTGELFF.

V is TRBV25-1 and J is TRBJ2-5; possibly TRBD1 for D (5 bases). V was shortened by 3 bases and J by 5 bases, with 13 bases between the two germline ends. The CDR3 spans 14 residues. Germline CDR1 reads MGHDK; CDR2 reads SYGVNS. CDR3 residues: CASSDLGAPETQYF. CDR3 nucleotides: TGTGCCAGCAGTGATCTAGGGGCGCCCGAGACCCAGTACTTC.